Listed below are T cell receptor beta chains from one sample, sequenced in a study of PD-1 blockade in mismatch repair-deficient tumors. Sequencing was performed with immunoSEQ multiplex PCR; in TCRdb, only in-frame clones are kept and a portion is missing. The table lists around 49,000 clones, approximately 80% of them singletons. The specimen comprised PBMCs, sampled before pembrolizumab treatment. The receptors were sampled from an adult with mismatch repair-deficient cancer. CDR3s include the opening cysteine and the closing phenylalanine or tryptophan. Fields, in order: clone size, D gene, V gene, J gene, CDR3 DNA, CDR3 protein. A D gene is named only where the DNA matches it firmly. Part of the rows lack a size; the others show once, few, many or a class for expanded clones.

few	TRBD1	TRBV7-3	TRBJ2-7	TGTGCCAGCAGCCCGGACAGGGGGCTGGGGGGTGAGCAGTACTTC	CASSPDRGLGGEQYF
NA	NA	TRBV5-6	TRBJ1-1	TGTGCCAGCAGCTTGATGGCGGTGAACACTGAAGCTTTCTTT	CASSLMAVNTEAFF
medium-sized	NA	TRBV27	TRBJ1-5	TGTGCCAGCAGTTTTCACAATCAGCCCCAGCATTTT	CASSFHNQPQHF
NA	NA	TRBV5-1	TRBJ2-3	TGCGCCAGCAGCGAGGGCGGGATCACAGATACGCAGTATTTT	CASSEGGITDTQYF
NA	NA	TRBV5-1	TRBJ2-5	TGCGCCAGCAGCTCTGCCATGGACGAGACCCAGTACTTC	CASSSAMDETQYF
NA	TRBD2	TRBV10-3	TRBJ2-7	TGTGCCATCAGAGCTGAAGCGGGAGGTCCCTACGAGCAGTACTTC	CAIRAEAGGPYEQYF
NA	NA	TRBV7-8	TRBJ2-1	TGTGCCAGCAGCCCCTACAGGTTCTCCTCCTACAATGAGCAGTTCTTC	CASSPYRFSSYNEQFF
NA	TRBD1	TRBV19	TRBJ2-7	TGTGCCAGTAGTATGCAGGGGGTCGGCGAGCAGTACTTC	CASSMQGVGEQYF
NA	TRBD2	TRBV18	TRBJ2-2	TGTGCCAGCTCACCAGATCCGGGACTAGCGGGAGGGCCGTTTACCGGGGAGCTGTTTTTT	CASSPDPGLAGGPFTGELFF
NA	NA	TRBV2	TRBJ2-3	TGTGCCAGCAGGCCGGGACTTAACACAGATACGCAGTATTTT	CASRPGLNTDTQYF
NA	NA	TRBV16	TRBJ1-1	TGTGCCAGCAGCCTGACAGAGAACACTGAAGCTTTCTTT	CASSLTENTEAFF
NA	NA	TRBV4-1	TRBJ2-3	TGCGCCAGCAGCCAAGATCCATCTTGGGGCACAGATACGCAGTATTTT	CASSQDPSWGTDTQYF
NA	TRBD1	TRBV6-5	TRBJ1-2	TGTGCCAGCAGTTACTCCAGGACAGGGGGCCTGGTTGGCTACACCTTC	CASSYSRTGGLVGYTF
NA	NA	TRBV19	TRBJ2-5	TGTGCCAGTAGCACCCGGGACGGACAGTACTTC	CASSTRDGQYF
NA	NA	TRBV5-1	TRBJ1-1	TGCGCCAGCAGCTTGCTGGACACTGAAGCTTTCTTT	CASSLLDTEAFF
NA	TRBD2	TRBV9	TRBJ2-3	TGTGCCAGCAGCGGGGGTTGGACTAGCGGGAGCCCAGATACGCAGTATTTT	CASSGGWTSGSPDTQYF
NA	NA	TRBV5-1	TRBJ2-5	TGCGCCAGCACCCTGGGGGAGACCCAGTACTTC	CASTLGETQYF
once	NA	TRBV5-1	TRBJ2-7	TGCGCCAGCAGCTTGTCTGAGGGGATGAGCGAGCAGTACTTC	CASSLSEGMSEQYF
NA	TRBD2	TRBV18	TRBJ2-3	TGTGCCAGCTCACCGGGACTAGAAGGCACAGATACGCAGTATTTT	CASSPGLEGTDTQYF
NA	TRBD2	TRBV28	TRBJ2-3	TGTGCCAGCACCTCTAGCGGTCACACAGATACGCAGTATTTT	CASTSSGHTDTQYF
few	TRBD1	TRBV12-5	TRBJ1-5	TGTGCTAGTGGTTGGACGGGACAGGCCAGCAATCAGCCCCAGCATTTT	CASGWTGQASNQPQHF
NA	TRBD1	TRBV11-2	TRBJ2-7	TGTGCCAGCAGCTTAGGGGACAGGGGATACTACGAGCAGTACTTC	CASSLGDRGYYEQYF
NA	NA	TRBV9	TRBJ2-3	TGTGCCAGCAGCGTAGCCGGGGCTGGGGCAGATACGCAGTATTTT	CASSVAGAGADTQYF
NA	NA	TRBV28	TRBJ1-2	TGTGCCAGCACGTCCTGGGGGCAACCTAACTATGGCTACACCTTC	CASTSWGQPNYGYTF
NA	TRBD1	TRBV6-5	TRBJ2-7	TGTGCCAGCAATAAAGACAGGGGGAGTTCCTACGAGCAGTACTTC	CASNKDRGSSYEQYF
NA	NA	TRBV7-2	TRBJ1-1	TGTGCCAGCAGCTTAGAGGCAGGGAGAACCACTGAAGCTTTCTTT	CASSLEAGRTTEAFF
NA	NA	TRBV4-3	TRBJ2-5	TGCGCCAGCAGCCAAGATACTAGTAAAGAGACCCAGTACTTC	CASSQDTSKETQYF
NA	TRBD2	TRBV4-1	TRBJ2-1	TGCGCCAGCAGCCAACCCCCGGAACTAGCGGTTATTGAGCAGTTCTTC	CASSQPPELAVIEQFF
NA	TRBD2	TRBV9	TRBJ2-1	TGTGCCAGCAGCGTAAAACGAGAAGGGCTAGCGGGAGGGCCCCATGAGCAGTTCTTC	CASSVKREGLAGGPHEQFF
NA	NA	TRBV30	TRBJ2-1	TGTGCCTGGATAGGGCTGGGGCAGGGCTTCGACAATGAGCAGTTCTTC	CAWIGLGQGFDNEQFF
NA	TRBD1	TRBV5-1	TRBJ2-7	TGCGCCAGCAGCCTTCTAGACAGGGGGCAAACGCGGGAGCAGTACTTC	CASSLLDRGQTREQYF
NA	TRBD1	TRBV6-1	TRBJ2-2	TGTGCCAGCAGTAAAGGACAGGGGGCAACGACCGGGGAGCTGTTTTTT	CASSKGQGATTGELFF
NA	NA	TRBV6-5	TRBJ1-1	TGTGCCAGCAGTTTGTACCGGAACACTGAAGCTTTCTTT	CASSLYRNTEAFF
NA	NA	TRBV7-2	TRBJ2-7	TGTGCCAGCAGCTTAGCCTTGGTCTGGAGAGAGGCCTACGAGCAGTACTTC	CASSLALVWREAYEQYF
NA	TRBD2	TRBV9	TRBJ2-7	TGTGCCAGCAGCATGAGCGGGAGGGCGGGGGAGCAGTACTTC	CASSMSGRAGEQYF
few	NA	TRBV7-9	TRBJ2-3	TGTGCCAGCAACCAAGGAGGCGCAGATACGCAGTATTTT	CASNQGGADTQYF
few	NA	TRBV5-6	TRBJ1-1	TGTGCCAGCAGTTCCACAAGACAGCCGAACACTGAAGCTTTCTTT	CASSSTRQPNTEAFF
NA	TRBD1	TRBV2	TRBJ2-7	TGTGCCAGCAGTGAGCTTTTCCAGGGGGCCGGGGAGCAGTACTTC	CASSELFQGAGEQYF
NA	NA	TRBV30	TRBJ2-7	TGTGCCTGGAGTGTTGGGCGGCGGCAGCAGTACTTC	CAWSVGRRQQYF
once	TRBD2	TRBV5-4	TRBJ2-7	TGTGCCAGCAGTGCCGGGACTAGCGGGAGTTACGAGCAGTACTTC	CASSAGTSGSYEQYF